The T cell receptor beta chain described here comes from a study of Ad26.COV2.S vaccination and SARS-CoV-2 variants. Broader study findings: Those who received vaccine or placebo ended up with similar non-spike TCR breadth. Vaccinees reportedly had broad spike-specific CD8+ and CD4+ T cell responses. The TCR breadth and depth analyses may have produced an underestimate of total T cell responses.

Here immunoSEQ multiplex PCR was the method, and the copy in TCRdb shows in-frame clones only, minus some. The sample contains tens of thousands of clones, 82% of which appear only once. On this clone itself: The antigen remains undetermined.

This CDR3 has 12 residues. V was cut by 7 bases and J by 2 bases, with 6 bases left in between. Looked up from germline, CDR1 is MNHNS and CDR2 is SASEGT. The sequencing here drew on peripheral blood, taken after recovery from COVID-19. The sequence was obtained from a human donor who had recovered from COVID-19. V is TRBV6-1 and J is TRBJ1-3; D not certain. CDR3 amino acids: CASTGPGNTIYF. The CDR3 DNA reads as TGTGCCAGCACCGGACCTGGAAACACCATATATTTT.